What follows is one T cell receptor beta chain and its context. These data come from a study of blood T cell repertoires in COVID-19. Overall study context: PBMCs, B-cell-depleted T cells, or T cells provided the cDNA or gDNA that made up the material.

V lost 4 bases, J lost 5 bases, and 17 bases lay in between. This CDR3 region has 15 residues. CDR1 is LGHDT, CDR2 YNNKEL, per germline (reference sequence). Authors' methods: Reference gene primer amplification gave nucleated cell count estimates. Sequencing was performed with immunoSEQ multiplex PCR; in TCRdb, only in-frame clones are kept and a portion is missing. Clonal size and the V and J genes are those of that table, whereas D and trimming came from the DNA. The sample lists 25,000 to 35,000 clones; approximately 80% were seen once. This clonotype was sampled from a woman aged 80 or over with acute or convalescent COVID-19. This chain connects TRBV3-1 (or the pseudogene TRBV3-2) to TRBJ1-2, with a possible D match to TRBD1 (5 bases). The sequenced sample was peripheral blood. CDR3 DNA sequence: TGTGCCAGCAGCCCCCGGGGGGATGGGATATATGGCTACACCTTC. It encodes CASSPRGDGIYGYTF.